One T cell receptor (beta chain) is described in this entry. What it recognizes is unknown. Method: immunoSEQ multiplex PCR; TCRdb's copy keeps in-frame clones and lacks some. The table includes about 22,000 clones, around 73% detected once. The germline gives CDR1 MNHNS, CDR2 SASEGT. The CDR3 runs to 11 residues. V lost 5 bases and J lost 6, with 8 bases in between. Repertoires were sampled repeatedly during chemoradiotherapy. The record originates from a study of chemoradiotherapy in HPV16-positive cancers. The study's findings and limits: Candidate HPV-specific clones and E7-related TCR motifs grew in tumor during treatment.

The sequence came from a human donor with HPV-associated anogenital cancer. Specimen collection occurred from a patient who underwent chemoradiotherapy. The chain recombines TRBV6-1 with TRBJ2-7, with D possibly being TRBD1 (5 bases). This CDR3 reads CASSSRVEQYF. CDR3 nucleotides: TGTGCCAGCAGTTCCAGGGTCGAGCAGTACTTC.